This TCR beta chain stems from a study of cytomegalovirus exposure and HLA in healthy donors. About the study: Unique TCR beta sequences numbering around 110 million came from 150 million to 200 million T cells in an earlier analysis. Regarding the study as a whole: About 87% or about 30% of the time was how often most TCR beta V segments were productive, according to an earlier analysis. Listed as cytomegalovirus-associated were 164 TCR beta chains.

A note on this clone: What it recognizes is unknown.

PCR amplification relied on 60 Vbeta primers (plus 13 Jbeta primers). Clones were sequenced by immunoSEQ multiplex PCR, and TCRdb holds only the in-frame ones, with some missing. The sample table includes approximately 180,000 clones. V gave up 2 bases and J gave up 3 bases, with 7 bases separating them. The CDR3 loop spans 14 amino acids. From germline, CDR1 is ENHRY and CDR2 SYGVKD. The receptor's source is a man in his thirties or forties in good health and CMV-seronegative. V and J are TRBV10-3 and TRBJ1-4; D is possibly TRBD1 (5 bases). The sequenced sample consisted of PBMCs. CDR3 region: CAISEAGANEKLFF. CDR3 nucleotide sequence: TGTGCCATCAGTGAGGCGGGGGCTAATGAAAAACTGTTTTTT.